The clone carrying this T cell receptor beta chain was counted between two and nine times. The V end was cut by 0 bases, the J end by 3 bases, with 10 bases between. CDR3 length: 14 residues. Germline CDR1 is DFQATT and CDR2 is SNEGSKA (reference sequence). The data were obtained in a study of T-cell memory formation after mild COVID-19. Constant-segment primers and 5'RACE yielded cDNA libraries for TCR alpha and TCR beta, each carrying sample barcodes and UMIs. TCRdb itself ran the 5' RACE reads through MiXCR, one entry per CDR3 protein. This sample has about 400,000 distinct CDR3 sequences, with 23% found just once.

This chain connects TRBV20-1 to TRBJ2-3, with D possibly TRBD2 on 6 matching bases. Sequencing was performed on PBMCs or a T cell subset sorted from them (not recorded which). The receptor comes from an adult woman who had mild COVID-19 (a few samples of this study predate the infection). Cell type and time point are not known. DNA of the CDR3: TGCAGTGCTAGAGATGTCCTAGCGACAGATACGCAGTATTTT. Its translation: CSARDVLATDTQYF.